The sequence of this T cell receptor beta chain was determined in a study of cytomegalovirus exposure and HLA in healthy donors (dated by TCRdb to 2016 to 2017). For the study in its entirety: An earlier analysis of approximately 590 of the donors reported approximately 290 Gb of sequence data and 117 million unique TCR beta sequences from 150 million to 200 million T cells. Of the 350 to 400 genotyped donors, approximately 83% fell in the genetic ancestry cluster associated with self-reported Caucasian donors. To predict cytomegalovirus infection status, the study brought together high-throughput TCR immunosequencing, statistical association of individual TCRs with disease status, and machine learning. A later genetic analysis used genome-wide SNP genotypes for about 55% of the 666 donors, treating that subset as a discovery cohort. The later analysis used no new phenotypic data to find candidate immune exposures, relying instead on TCR beta sequences and their occurrence across donors. A separate validation cohort of about 110 different subjects was used in addition to the 666-subject first cohort. Donor age, sex, ethnicity and CMV serostatus were compiled together with the repertoire data. An early release covering roughly 640 HLA-typed donors comprised about 300 gigabases of sequencing data and around 86 million unique TCR sequences. Typing coverage varied by locus: roughly 620-640 donors for A, B, C, DRB1 and DQB1; around 560 for DQA1; nearly 610 for DPA1; approximately 470 for DPB1. Because of strong linkage in the cohort, roughly five DR-DQ haplotypes were treated as single units for association and clustering. The study was designed to test whether signatures of past pathogen exposure could be identified by cataloging public T cell receptors. Among 398 genotyped donors of the cohort, an average of approximately 240,000 unique TCR beta nucleotide sequences were sequenced per donor, roughly a sixth of them non-productive. A later analysis re-examined previously published TCR beta repertoires from about 700 donors and added high-resolution HLA genotyping to investigate patterns of TCR occurrence. An earlier analysis of approximately 500 of the donors applied high-throughput TCR beta sequencing to assess whether each TCR beta V gene segment acted as functional or pseudogenic. All discovery cohort repertoires had been generated on a single sequencing platform. Both class I and class II loci were covered by HLA typing, at four-digit resolution. The study used immunosequencing to profile the T cell repertoires of about 670 subjects and linked those repertoires to cytomegalovirus serostatus. The study at large found these results: A few of the identified cytomegalovirus-associated TCR beta chains were confirmed in vitro to be specific for cytomegalovirus antigens. The sequencing pipeline was judged likely to have produced a cluster of highly shared sequence variants as a technical artifact. In a later analysis, several top co-occurrence clusters were reported to appear linked to parvovirus B19, influenza, CMV and Epstein-Barr virus. A further reported finding was that TCR beta sequences accurately predicted the HLA-A and HLA-B alleles for most subjects in the first cohort. Roughly uniform sequencing depth across donors was assumed in presence/absence analyses, although this assumption may not hold. In a later analysis, most CMV-associated TCR beta chains were found to appear HLA-restricted, with HLA associations seemingly driven largely by CMV exposure. Because some donors lacked HLA typing at each locus, the association tests relied only on the typed subset. Compared with the roughly 710-donor mean, donors in an Asian-associated ancestry cluster had fewer N-insertions in productive TCRs, according to a later genetic analysis. CMV serostatus was the only immune exposure information available for the cohort. In a later analysis, HLA-associated TCR beta chains were found to be more clonally expanded and to have lower generation probabilities than equally common non-associated chains. The classifier was reported to diagnose cytomegalovirus status with high specificity and sensitivity in both the original cohort and the validation cohort. According to a later analysis, TCR association rates differed among HLA loci, with DRB1 alleles showing the most associated TCRs and HLA-C alleles showing the fewest. According to the authors, the approach could potentially be generalized to other disease states and immunological phenotypes. Only TCR beta chains were sequenced in this cohort, and the absence of alpha or paired-chain data limited detectable features. When HLA alleles, especially DR and DQ, strongly co-occurred, TCR associations were difficult to assign to individual alleles. Because counts were too low, 15 to 20 rarely observed V segments, including chromosome 9 orphons, were excluded from the earlier analysis of around 590 of the donors. Correlated functional status among segregating V segments might be attributable to linkage disequilibrium, but an unknown experimental factor could not be ruled out. Broadly in line with IMGT annotations, most TCR beta V segments showed up in productive rearrangements about 87% or about 30% of the time in an earlier analysis of approximately 640 of the donors. Most TCR sequences were observed very rarely across donors, whereas some public TCRs were present in many individuals. The 87-base-pair reads could not distinguish some IMGT-functional V segments, including TRBV6-2 and TRBV6-3, so those segments were excluded. In a later analysis, some 17,000 TCR beta sequences were associated with specific HLA alleles at a false discovery rate of 0.05. A total of fewer than 200 TCR beta chains were listed by the study as associated with cytomegalovirus. An association between a missense DCLRE1C variant and V-gene and J-gene trimming of TCR beta chains was found in a later genetic analysis and replicated in an independent cohort.

Sequences MDHEN (CDR1) and SYDVKM (CDR2) are obtained from the germline V gene. From the cysteine through the phenylalanine, the CDR3 covers 14 amino acids. The kept DNA is CDR3 alone, 42 bases in frame from the first base. Cut back by 3 bases and 1 base, the V and J ends lie 9 bases apart. Library preparation used the immunoSEQ multiplex PCR assay. For the multiplex PCR, a mixture combining 60 forward primers for TCR Vbeta segments and 13 reverse primers for TCR Jbeta segments was used. Amplification of the CDR3 region of rearranged TCR beta genes was performed with a multiplex PCR assay on genomic DNA. The Illumina HiSeq System was used to sequence the amplified TCR beta libraries as 87-base-pair reads. Per the authors' processing: A later analysis tallied 75 million to 85 million unique TCR beta chains across the approximately 670 repertoires, and around 10 million of those chains were shared by two or more donors. Raw reads were error-corrected and collapsed into unique sequences with a nearest-neighbor algorithm that merged closely related sequences to remove PCR and sequencing errors. Alignment of CDR3 sequences to IMGT reference sequences was used to assign V, D and J gene segments. For a sequence to be retained, a match of at least six nucleotides was required to both a V gene segment and a J gene segment. A rearrangement counted as productive if the CDR3 had no stop codons and remained in frame with V and J, and every other rearrangement counted as non-productive. CDR3 was defined according to IMGT convention as the region running from the second conserved V-encoded cysteine to the conserved J-encoded phenylalanine. Sequences without an unambiguous match to a single V gene segment were excluded from the earlier analysis of several hundred of the donors. An earlier analysis of 450 to 650 of the donors called V segments functional above 56.7% productive rearrangements and segregating when the between-donor standard deviation exceeded 5%. A statistical classification framework was built for diagnosing cytomegalovirus status from the catalog of TCR beta chain sequences. A later analysis assigned V and J genes by comparing TCR nucleotide sequences with IMGT/GENE-DB human TR gene sequences. In a later analysis, CDR3 sequences and most-parsimonious VDJ recombination scenarios were assigned using the TCRdist pipeline. In a later analysis, each TCR beta chain was defined by its CDR3 amino acid sequence together with its V-gene family, and reads lacking a unique V-gene family were excluded. In a later analysis, fewer than 600 highly shared, low-generation-probability nucleotide sequences were removed to address suspected cross-contamination and a sequencing artifact. For each public chain, a later analysis derived a clonal expansion index from normalized ranks of inferred template counts within each repertoire. A later analysis computed generation probabilities with a VDJ recombination model fitted to out-of-frame rearrangements, and checked the results against IGoR. A later analysis scored TCR-TCR, TCR-HLA and TCR-CMV co-occurrence with hypergeometric tests, applying a repertoire-size bias correction to TCR pairs. In a later analysis, false discovery rates were estimated by permuting HLA or CMV assignments 20 times. In a later analysis, co-occurring TCRs were grouped using DBSCAN, and TCRdist sequence similarity was added for clustering within HLA-allele-positive subsets. Repertoires with fewer than 30,000 or more than 120,000 public chains were left out of co-occurrence clustering, as were four to six repertoires with anomalous nucleotide sharing. TCRdb carries this immuneACCESS record with in-frame sequences only. Its versions omit some clonotypes, under half of them owing to an unresolved V gene in the studies checked, with the rest unexplained. Clonal size and the V and J genes are those of that table, whereas D and trimming came from the DNA. Recorded for this sample are more than 90,000 clones; roughly 74% of them occurred a single time. The ten largest clones add up to about 2.1% of the sample.

The cohort comprised 550 to 700 healthy bone marrow donors. At the time of sampling, every cohort member was nominally healthy, though immune exposures that went unrecorded were likely present. The donor was CMV seronegative and belonged to the group of 350 or so seronegative cohort members. A peripheral blood sample was provided by each donor, and peripheral blood mononuclear cells were used for TCR beta sequencing. The Qiagen DNeasy Blood Extraction Kit was used to extract genomic DNA from the blood cell samples. Comments on this clone: The target of this receptor is not known. No per-base quality is available; no much larger clone lies one base away.

Specimen: PBMCs. The source of this sequence is a woman between 40 and 50 years old in good health and CMV-seronegative. The V gene is TRBV28 and the J gene is TRBJ2-5, with TRBD1 tentatively as D gene (6 bases match). The CDR3 loop reads CASSFWGRQETQYF. The sequenced DNA: TGTGCCAGCAGTTTTTGGGGGCGCCAAGAGACCCAGTACTTC.